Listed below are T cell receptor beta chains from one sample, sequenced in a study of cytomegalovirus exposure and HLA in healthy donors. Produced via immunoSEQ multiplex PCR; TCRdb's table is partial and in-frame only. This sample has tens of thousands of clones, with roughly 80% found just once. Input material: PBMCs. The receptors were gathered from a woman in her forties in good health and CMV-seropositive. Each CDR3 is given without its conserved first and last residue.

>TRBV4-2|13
ASSQEGQGTYEQY
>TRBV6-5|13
ASSSSGGAYNEQF
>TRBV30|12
AWSSAQDNQPQH
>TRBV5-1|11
ASREGLGSEQF
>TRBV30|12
AWSTGGTKNIQY
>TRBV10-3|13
AIGPGTSGNNEQF
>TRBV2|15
ASSPGTGGSGANVLT
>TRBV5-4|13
ASSLGGPGTDTQY
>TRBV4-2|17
ASSHLGRGTGGSNTEAF
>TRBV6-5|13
ASRGTGQGNQPQH
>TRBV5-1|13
ASSPGQGGSYEQY
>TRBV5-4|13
ASSSGQGANYEQY
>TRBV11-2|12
ASSLDVLAGDQY
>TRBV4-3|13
ASSQDAQGGDTQY
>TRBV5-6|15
ASSFRASGGAVDTQY
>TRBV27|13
ASSSDRERAGELF
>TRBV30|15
AWTRDRGSSYNSPLH
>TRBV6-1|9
ASSGQGADT
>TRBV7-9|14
SSSYQGGVTGTEAF
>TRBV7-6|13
ASSSGQGVRSEQF
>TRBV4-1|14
ASSQGWGGRNQPQH
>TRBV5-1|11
ASSTGQGYGYT
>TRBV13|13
ASNPGGPGYNEQF
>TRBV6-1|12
ASTSGDRGYEQY
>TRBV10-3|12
AIRETGSGAGYT
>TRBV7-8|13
ASSPGQGGVNEQF
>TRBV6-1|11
AVEGSGGTEAF
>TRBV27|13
ASSSTRQPIGSGV
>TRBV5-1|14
ASSLAGQGFNEKLF
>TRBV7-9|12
SSSPSTGARGYT
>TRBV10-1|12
ASSPAGELGEQF
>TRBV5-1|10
ASRRGNTEAF
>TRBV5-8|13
ASSLGSGFRGEQY